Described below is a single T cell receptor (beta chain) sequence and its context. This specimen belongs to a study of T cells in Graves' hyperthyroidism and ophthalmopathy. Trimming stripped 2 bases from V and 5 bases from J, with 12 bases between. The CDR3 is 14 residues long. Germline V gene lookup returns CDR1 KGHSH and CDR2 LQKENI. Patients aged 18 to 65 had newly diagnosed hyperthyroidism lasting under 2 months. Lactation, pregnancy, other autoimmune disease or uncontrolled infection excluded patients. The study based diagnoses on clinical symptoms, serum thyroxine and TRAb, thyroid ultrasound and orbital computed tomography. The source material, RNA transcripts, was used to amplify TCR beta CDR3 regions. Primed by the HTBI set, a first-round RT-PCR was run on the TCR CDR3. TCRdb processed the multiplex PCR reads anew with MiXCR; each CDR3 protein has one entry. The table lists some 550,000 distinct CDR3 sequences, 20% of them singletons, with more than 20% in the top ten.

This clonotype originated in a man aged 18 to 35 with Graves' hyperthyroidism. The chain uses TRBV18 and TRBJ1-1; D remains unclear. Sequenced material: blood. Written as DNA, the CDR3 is TGTGCCAGCTCACCATTGGAGGAGGGAACTGAAGCTTTCTTT. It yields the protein CASSPLEEGTEAFF.